This T cell receptor beta chain emerged from a study of cytomegalovirus exposure and HLA in healthy donors. The wider study: In an earlier analysis, some 110 million unique TCR beta sequences were found from about 179 million T cells.

Study-wide points: The authors assumed roughly uniform sequencing depth across donors for presence/absence analyses. Reports indicated that the classifier achieved high specificity and sensitivity in diagnosing cytomegalovirus status.

PCR employed 60 Vbeta and 13 Jbeta primers. Repertoires were generated with immunoSEQ multiplex PCR, while TCRdb's copy carries only in-frame clones and drops some. This sample has over 120,000 clones; approximately 82% occur once, and the top ten carry around 8.8%. Germline V gives CDR1 SEHNR, CDR2 FQNEAQ (reference sequence). CDR3 length equals 12 residues. In this sample, this clone turned up once. What it recognizes is unknown. One end of the junction does not line up with germline, which may come from a read error. The source of this sequence is a woman in her sixties or seventies in good health and CMV-seropositive. The gene calls are TRBV7-9 and TRBJ2-3; D is unclear. The sample consisted of PBMCs. The CDR3 DNA reads as TGTTCCAGCTTTCTTAGCACAGATACGCAGTATTTT. Translation gives CSSFLSTDTQYF.